The TCR beta chain under discussion was sequenced for a study of blood T cell repertoires in COVID-19. Study-wide context: T cells, B-cell-depleted T cells, or PBMCs provided the cDNA or gDNA that served as material.

Original methodology: Scientists estimated how many nucleated cells there were by amplifying reference gene primers. The protocol was immunoSEQ multiplex PCR, while the TCRdb copy is restricted to in-frame clones and leaves out a portion. Clone size and V and J calls were adopted from that table, with D and trimming inferred from the DNA. This table holds 100,000 or so clones, approximately 86% found once. This clone was observed once. This CDR3 comprises 13 residues. Unmatched junction bases numbered 8, after V lost 8 bases and J lost 7 bases. From germline, CDR1 is KGHSH and CDR2 LQKENI. The chain recombines TRBV18 with TRBJ1-5, with 7 positions matching TRBD1. This receptor was taken from a man over 45 with active or convalescent COVID-19. Material for sequencing was peripheral blood. The CDR3 bases are TGTGCCAGCCACCGAGACAGGGACCAGCCCCAGCATTTT. Translating gives CASHRDRDQPQHF.